A single sample is the source of the 21 T cell receptor beta chains below, sequenced in a study of lymphopenia after photon versus proton radiotherapy. Generated by immunoSEQ multiplex PCR, the TCRdb table keeps only in-frame clones and is missing some. Here the sample spans roughly 18,000 clones, 84% being singletons. The sequencing here drew on peripheral blood, taken from a patient treated with photon-based radiotherapy. The receptors shown here come from a woman aged 45-59 years with pancreatic cancer.

The rearrangement links TRBV9 to TRBJ2-5; D possibly corresponds to TRBD1 (6 bases). Germline V gene data show CDR1 as SGDLS and CDR2 as YYNGEE. Trimming took 3 bases from V and 1 from J, leaving 13 bases between them. This CDR3 has 15 residues. CDR3 sequence reads: CASSARTVTQETQYF. CDR3 sequence (DNA): TGTGCCAGCAGCGCCCGGACAGTAACCCAAGAGACCCAGTACTTC.

The chain recombines TRBV5-4 with TRBJ2-5; the D gene could be TRBD1 or TRBD2 (5 bases each). The germline V gene has CDR1 SGHNT and CDR2 YYREEE (reference sequence). The CDR3 is made up of 13 amino acids. Deletions cut 0 bases from V and 4 bases from J, with 7 bases between. The CDR3 sequence: CASSLAGAETQYF. CDR3 coding DNA: TGTGCCAGCAGCTTGGCCGGGGCAGAGACCCAGTACTTC.

V gene TRBV29-1 combines with J gene TRBJ2-1; TRBD1 matches at 7 bases. Per germline, CDR1 SQVTM and CDR2 ANQGSEA. This CDR3 comprises 17 residues. The J segment lost 6 bases and the V segment lost 3 bases, leaving 17 bases of the junction unmatched. CDR3 coding DNA: TGCAGCGTTGATCCCAGGGGGTCCCTAGGTCCTTTCAATGAGCAGTTCTTC. As protein: CSVDPRGSLGPFNEQFF.

This chain joins TRBV14 and TRBJ2-3, with 9 bases lining up with TRBD2. The CDR3 runs to 17 residues. V lost 1 base and J lost 4; bases outside the gene matches: 9. Germline V gene sequence: CDR1 SGHDN, CDR2 FVKESK. CDR3 protein: CASSQAIGLARADTQYF. The CDR3 nucleotides read TGTGCCAGCAGCCAAGCAATAGGACTAGCGCGAGCAGATACGCAGTATTTT.

The chain couples TRBV19 to TRBJ1-1; 7 positions agree with TRBD1. The CDR3 is made up of 15 amino acids. Unmatched junction bases numbered 9, after V lost 4 bases and J lost 4 bases. Germline lookup yields CDR1 LNHDA and CDR2 SQIVND (reference sequence). For the CDR3, the DNA is TGTGCCAGTAGTACACCTCGACAGGGCGCCACTGAAGCTTTCTTT. Protein product: CASSTPRQGATEAFF.

The chain joins TRBV5-4 to TRBJ1-1; D gene unclear. V was shortened by 2 bases and J by 1 base, with 3 bases between the two germline ends. This CDR3 has 12 residues. Germline values: CDR1 SGHNT, CDR2 YYREEE (reference sequence). CDR3 loop: CASSFENTEAFF. The CDR3 DNA follows: TGTGCCAGCAGCTTCGAGAACACTGAAGCTTTCTTT.

The chain uses TRBV7-2 and TRBJ2-2; 8 nucleotides agree with TRBD2. V dropped 5 bases and J dropped 8; count of bases not matched to a gene: 13. The length of the CDR3 is 16 residues. Germline loops: CDR1 SGHTA, CDR2 FQGNSA. DNA of the CDR3: TGTGCCAGCAGCCCCCAAGGTACTAGCGGTTCTGGGGAGCTGTTTTTT. Its translation is CASSPQGTSGSGELFF.

This chain joins TRBV27 and TRBJ1-1; 8 nucleotides match TRBD1. V shed 4 bases, J shed 0 bases, and the junction held 4 bases outside the gene matches. This CDR3 spans 15 amino acids. Per germline, CDR1 MNHEY and CDR2 SMNVEV (reference sequence). The CDR3 here is CASSSGQVMNTEAFF. CDR3 coding DNA: TGTGCCAGCAGTTCGGGACAGGTGATGAACACTGAAGCTTTCTTT.

The chain joins TRBV30 to TRBJ2-6; 7 bases line up with TRBD1. The length of the CDR3 is 14 residues. The germline V gene has CDR1 GTSNPN and CDR2 SVGIG (reference sequence). CDR3 region: CASKGASGANVLTF. DNA of the CDR3: TGTGCGTCCAAGGGGGCGTCTGGGGCCAACGTCCTGACTTTC.

The V gene is TRBV29-1, the J gene TRBJ2-2, with TRBD2 identical over 11 bases. The CDR3 has 16 residues. The V gene end was trimmed by 5 bases and the J gene end by 4 bases; junction bases not matched to a gene: 9. Germline V gene data show CDR1 as SQVTM and CDR2 as ANQGSEA. The CDR3 region has the DNA TGCAGCGTTTTAGAACTAGCGGGGGACGGCACCGGGGAGCTGTTTTTT. Its protein is CSVLELAGDGTGELFF.

The chain employs TRBV5-5 and TRBJ2-2; D perhaps matches TRBD1 (5 bases). With 0 bases removed from V and 5 bases from J, the gap between germline ends came to 8 bases. The CDR3 totals 14 residues. Germline lookup yields CDR1 SGHKS and CDR2 YYEKEE (reference sequence). CDR3 in amino acids: CASSLAGQTGELFF. Here the CDR3 DNA reads TGTGCCAGCAGCTTGGCAGGACAAACCGGGGAGCTGTTTTTT.

The chain links TRBV5-1 to TRBJ2-7; perhaps TRBD1 as D (5 bases). V lost 0 bases, J lost 2 bases, and 9 bases lay in between. Germline V lookup: CDR1 SGHRS, CDR2 YFSETQ. CDR3 length: 14 residues. The CDR3 coding sequence is TGCGCCAGCAGCTTGGTCGACAGTCCCTACGAGCAGTACTTC. It translates to CASSLVDSPYEQYF.

The chain uses TRBV7-9 and TRBJ2-7, with 10 bases fitting TRBD2. Germline CDR1 reads SEHNR; CDR2 reads FQNEAQ (reference sequence). This CDR3 is 15 amino acids long. Trimming took 1 base from V and 4 from J; bases not matched to a gene: 4. CDR3 sequence reads: CASSLGPSGSYEQYF. DNA for the CDR3: TGTGCCAGCAGCTTAGGTCCTAGCGGGAGTTACGAGCAGTACTTC.

The chain is built from TRBV7-2 and TRBJ2-5; a possible D gene is TRBD1 (7 bases). The J call may be in error: the DNA end matches TRBJ2-7 better. The germline gives CDR1 SGHTA, CDR2 FQGNSA. The length of the CDR3 is 14 residues. The CDR3 protein is CASSRQGGTYEQYF. DNA for the CDR3: TGTGCCAGCAGCCGACAGGGAGGTACCTACGAGCAGTACTTC.

The gene calls are TRBV28 and TRBJ2-1, with D hard to call. Per the germline V gene, CDR1 is MDHEN and CDR2 is SYDVKM. This CDR3 is built from 11 residues. The CDR3 DNA sequence: TGTGGCTCCGGGCCGACTCATGAGCAGTTCTTC. Its translation: CGSGPTHEQFF.

The V and J genes are TRBV7-2 and TRBJ1-5; tentatively, D is TRBD1 (6 bases). The CDR3 has 15 residues. V gave up 5 bases and J gave up 7 bases, with 18 bases separating them. Germline loops: CDR1 SGHTA, CDR2 FQGNSA. The chain's CDR3 is CASSPHPRGGQPQHF. The CDR3 nucleotides read TGTGCCAGCAGCCCTCACCCCCGGGGGGGCCAGCCCCAGCATTTT.

The chain recombines TRBV28 with TRBJ1-5, with no clear D. V dropped 5 bases and J dropped 5 bases, with 13 bases sitting between them. The CDR3 totals 14 residues. Germline V gene data show CDR1 as MDHEN and CDR2 as SYDVKM. CDR3 residues: CASSRSGRDQPQHF. CDR3 nucleotide sequence: TGTGCCAGCAGTCGCTCTGGGAGAGATCAGCCCCAGCATTTT.

The chain uses TRBV11-2 and TRBJ2-3; D might be TRBD2 (5 bases). There are 16 residues in the CDR3. V was cut by 2 bases and J by 2 bases, with 14 bases left in between. CDR1 SGHAT and CDR2 FQNNGV come from the germline V gene. The CDR3 region has the DNA TGTGCCAGCAGCTTAAGATCGGGAAGAAACACAGATACGCAGTATTTT. This gives the protein CASSLRSGRNTDTQYF. Filled out from reference TRBV11-2 and TRBJ2-3, the complete variable domain reads EAGVAQSPRYKIIEKRQSVAFWCNPISGHATLYWYQQILGQGPKLLIQFQNNGVVDDSQLPKDRFSAERLKGVDSTLKIQPAKLEDSAVYLCASSLRSGRNTDTQYFGPGTRLTVL.

The rearrangement uses TRBV5-1 and TRBJ2-5; D is possibly TRBD1 (6 bases). Trimming shortened V by 2 bases and J by 7 bases, and 15 bases separated the two germline ends. The germline V gene encodes CDR1 SGHRS and CDR2 YFSETQ. The CDR3 runs 14 residues. The CDR3 nucleotides are TGCGCCAGCAGCTTCATCACAGGGAAGGGGACCCAGTACTTC. It translates to CASSFITGKGTQYF.

Only a few counts were recorded for this clone. The chain is built from TRBV7-8 and TRBJ2-7; 8 bases match TRBD2. J gave up 1 base and V 4 bases, and 12 bases lay outside the gene matches. CDR1 and CDR2 from the germline V gene are SGHVS and FQNEAQ. This CDR3 is built from 17 residues. CDR3 DNA: TGTGCCAGCAGCTCTATCCAGTTGACTAGCGATTCCTACGAGCAGTACTTC. Protein product: CASSSIQLTSDSYEQYF.

The chain couples TRBV5-5 to TRBJ2-5; perhaps TRBD1 as D (6 bases). V was pared by 5 bases and J by 0 bases, with 14 bases between. CDR1 and CDR2 (germline): SGHKS, YYEKEE (reference sequence). The CDR3 is 15 amino acids. Here the CDR3 DNA reads TGTGCCAGCAGTTTGCGGCAGGGGTACCAAGAGACCCAGTACTTC. This gives the protein CASSLRQGYQETQYF. Full variable domain (rest looked up from reference TRBV5-5 and TRBJ2-5): DAGVTQSPTHLIKTRGQQVTLRCSPISGHKSVSWYQQVLGQGPQFIFQYYEKEERGRGNFPDRFSARQFPNYSSELNVNALLLGDSALYLCASSLRQGYQETQYFGPGTRLLVL.